A single sample gave rise to the 5 T cell receptor beta chains below, sequenced in a study of siplizumab effects on memory and regulatory T cells. TCRdb's table, derived via immunoSEQ multiplex PCR, lists solely in-frame clones and lacks some. The table lists over 85,000 clones, around 90% of them singletons, with under 1.5% in the top ten. Material for sequencing was CD4+ T cells sorted from blood. These TCRs come from a human donor in good health.

This sequence joins TRBV6-5 and TRBJ2-7; TRBD1 aligns across 8 bases. Germline CDR1 reads MNHEY; CDR2 reads SVGAGI. V trimming: 0 bases; J trimming: 2 bases; junction bases outside the gene matches: 6. The CDR3 runs 16 residues. The CDR3 coding sequence is TGTGCCAGCAGTTACTCGGGGACAGGAGAGACCTACGAGCAGTACTTC. Protein product: CASSYSGTGETYEQYF.

The chain employs TRBV7-3 and TRBJ1-1, with D tentatively TRBD1 (5 bases). The germline V gene has CDR1 SGHTA and CDR2 FQGTGA. V was shortened by 3 bases and J by 4 bases, with 12 bases between the two germline ends. The CDR3 is 14 amino acids. The CDR3 nucleotides read TGTGCCAGCAGCTTTACAGGAATAGCCACTGAAGCTTTCTTT. Its translation: CASSFTGIATEAFF.

The chain carries TRBV2 and TRBJ2-3, with a weak D call TRBD2 (6 bases). Per germline, CDR1 SNHLY and CDR2 FYNNEI. Trimming left V 8 bases short and J 0 bases short, with 18 bases between. The CDR3 runs 16 residues. CDR3 loop: CASATGTGTSTDTQYF. The DNA for the CDR3 is TGTGCCAGCGCAACTGGCACGGGGACTAGCACAGATACGCAGTATTTT.

The J gene is TRBJ1-1, the V gene TRBV6-1, with a possible D match to TRBD1 (5 bases). CDR3 size: 13 residues. Germline CDR1 MNHNS, CDR2 SASEGT. V lost 7 bases, J lost 1 base, and 10 bases lay in between. DNA of the CDR3: TGTGCCAGCATCAGGGTCGAGAACACTGAAGCTTTCTTT. The encoded protein is CASIRVENTEAFF.

The V and J genes are TRBV7-8 and TRBJ2-3, with no clear D. The germline V gene encodes CDR1 SGHVS and CDR2 FQNEAQ. The CDR3 runs to 11 residues. The germline V and J ends were trimmed by 8 bases and 13 bases, with 16 bases remaining between them. DNA of the CDR3: TGTGCCAGCTCCCCCTGGGTGGCAAAGTATTTT. This gives the protein CASSPWVAKYF.